Detailed here is one TCR beta chain. Antigen unknown. This record belongs to a study of T-cell memory formation after mild COVID-19. TCR alpha and TCR beta cDNA libraries carrying sample barcodes and UMIs came from 5'RACE with constant-segment primers. TCRdb used MiXCR to reprocess the 5' RACE reads, holding one entry per CDR3 protein. The sample contains about 110,000 distinct CDR3 sequences, 18% of which appear only once. Whole-study findings and limits: Contracting CD4+ clones sat mainly in CM and EM; CD8+ in EMRA.

The TCR was taken from a man aged 18 to 29 who had mild COVID-19 (a few samples of this study predate the infection). Cell type and time point are not known. The sequenced material came from PBMCs or a T cell subset sorted from them (not recorded which).

In DNA form, the CDR3 reads TGTGCCAGCAGCGTTCCCGGGGCAGGGGGAGAGACCCAGTACTTC. Protein: CASSVPGAGGETQYF. V and J are TRBV5-5 and TRBJ2-5; 7 nucleotides agree with TRBD1. Germline V gene sequence: CDR1 SGHKS, CDR2 YYEKEE (reference sequence). The ends lost 4 bases at V and 4 bases at J; junction bases unmatched: 10. The CDR3 is made up of 15 amino acids. Combining the CDR3 with reference TRBV5-5 and TRBJ2-5 gives the whole variable domain DAGVTQSPTHLIKTRGQQVTLRCSPISGHKSVSWYQQVLGQGPQFIFQYYEKEERGRGNFPDRFSARQFPNYSSELNVNALLLGDSALYLCASSVPGAGGETQYFGPGTRLLVL.